The TCR beta chain described here comes from a study of CD8 T cells in ankylosing spondylitis. Overall study findings and caveats: The authors found the disease-linked clones to be CD8+ and relatively rare in peripheral blood. Several of the motif variants were reported before in synovial fluid and blood from reactive arthritis. From matched ankylosing spondylitis synovial fluid, disease-linked clones were reportedly recovered at significantly enriched levels. Among TCR beta sequences, a motif of about 8 highly homologous variants appeared characteristic of ankylosing spondylitis blood.

A quantitative 5'-RACE method, one with molecular barcodes, was used to make TCR beta libraries. TCRdb re-analysed the 5' RACE reads in MiXCR, keeping a single row per CDR3 protein. Among about 540,000 distinct CDR3 sequences listed, roughly 13% were seen once. This clonotype was picked up a small number of times. Its antigen is as yet unknown. V was cut by 2 bases and J by 6 bases, with 15 bases left in between. This CDR3 spans 15 amino acids. Germline-derived CDR1 and CDR2 are SGHDN and FVKESK. Sequencing was performed on blood, either unsorted or a sorted T cell fraction (not recorded which). The V gene is TRBV14, the J gene TRBJ2-3, with D possibly being TRBD2 (5 bases). The source is a male donor with ankylosing spondylitis. CDR3 sequence reads: CASSQNAAPGDTQYF. The CDR3 DNA sequence: TGTGCCAGCAGCCAAAACGCCGCTCCGGGGGATACGCAGTATTTT.